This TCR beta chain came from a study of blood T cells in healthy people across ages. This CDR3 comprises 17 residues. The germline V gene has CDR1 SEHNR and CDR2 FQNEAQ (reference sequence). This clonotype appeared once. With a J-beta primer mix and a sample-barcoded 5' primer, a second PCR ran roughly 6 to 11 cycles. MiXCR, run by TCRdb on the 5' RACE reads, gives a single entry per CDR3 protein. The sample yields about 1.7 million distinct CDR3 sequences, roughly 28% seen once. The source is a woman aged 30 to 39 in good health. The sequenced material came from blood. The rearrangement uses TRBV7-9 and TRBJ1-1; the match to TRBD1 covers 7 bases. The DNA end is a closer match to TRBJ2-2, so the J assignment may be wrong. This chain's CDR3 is CASSQIIRQGKYGELFF. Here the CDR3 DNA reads TGTGCCAGCAGCCAAATCATTCGACAGGGAAAGTACGGGGAGCTGTTTTTT.